This T cell receptor (beta chain) was sequenced for a study of T cell repertoires in cytomegalovirus infection. Study summary: The public TCR beta signatures pointed to both CMV infection and matching HLA type.

MiXCR was run by TCRdb on the reads, yielding one entry per CDR3 protein. The sample includes about 530,000 distinct CDR3 sequences, about 25% seen only once; the top ten take 13%. General study findings and limits: Totalled public TCR beta family frequency picked out people who carried CMV plus the relevant HLA. HLA-C-restricted CMV-specific TCR beta clonotypes were dominant in the ex vivo response.

This clonotype has only a few counts. Its antigen is not known. Germline assignment: CDR1 MNHEY and CDR2 SMNVEV (reference sequence). This CDR3 spans 14 amino acids. Trimming removed 5 bases at V and 3 bases at J, with 11 bases between. Sequencing input: PBMCs. The receptor was derived from a human donor in good health (CMV status not recorded). Some clones in this sample may be carry-over from other donors' samples. This chain links TRBV27 with TRBJ1-5, with D tentatively TRBD1 (6 bases). CDR3 protein: CASSIGTLNQPQHF. In nucleotides, the CDR3 is TGTGCCAGCAGTATAGGGACACTCAATCAGCCCCAGCATTTT.